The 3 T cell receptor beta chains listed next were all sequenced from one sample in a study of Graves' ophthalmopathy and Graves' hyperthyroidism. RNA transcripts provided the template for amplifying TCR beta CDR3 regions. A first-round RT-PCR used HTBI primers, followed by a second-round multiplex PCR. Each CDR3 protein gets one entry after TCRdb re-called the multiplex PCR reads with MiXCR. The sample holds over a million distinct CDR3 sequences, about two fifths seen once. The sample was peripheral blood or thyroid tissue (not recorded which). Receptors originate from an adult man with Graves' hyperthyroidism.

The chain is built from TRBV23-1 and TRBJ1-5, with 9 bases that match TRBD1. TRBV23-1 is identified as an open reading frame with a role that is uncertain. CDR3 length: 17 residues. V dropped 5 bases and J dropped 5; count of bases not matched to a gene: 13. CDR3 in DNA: TGCGCCAGCAGTTCAATCAAACGAGGGACAGGGCATCAGCCCCAGCATTTT. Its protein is CASSSIKRGTGHQPQHF.

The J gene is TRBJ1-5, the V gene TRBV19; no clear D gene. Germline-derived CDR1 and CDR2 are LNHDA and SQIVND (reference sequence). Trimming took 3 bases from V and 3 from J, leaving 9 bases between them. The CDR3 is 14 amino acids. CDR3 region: CASSIRADNQPQHF. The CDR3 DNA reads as TGTGCCAGTAGTATTCGGGCTGACAATCAGCCCCAGCATTTT.

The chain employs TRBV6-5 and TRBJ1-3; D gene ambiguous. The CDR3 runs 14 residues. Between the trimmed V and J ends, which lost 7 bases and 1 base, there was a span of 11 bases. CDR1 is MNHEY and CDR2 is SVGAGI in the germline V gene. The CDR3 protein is CASTPSGSGNTIYF. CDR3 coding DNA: TGTGCCAGCACCCCTTCTGGTTCTGGAAACACCATATATTTT.